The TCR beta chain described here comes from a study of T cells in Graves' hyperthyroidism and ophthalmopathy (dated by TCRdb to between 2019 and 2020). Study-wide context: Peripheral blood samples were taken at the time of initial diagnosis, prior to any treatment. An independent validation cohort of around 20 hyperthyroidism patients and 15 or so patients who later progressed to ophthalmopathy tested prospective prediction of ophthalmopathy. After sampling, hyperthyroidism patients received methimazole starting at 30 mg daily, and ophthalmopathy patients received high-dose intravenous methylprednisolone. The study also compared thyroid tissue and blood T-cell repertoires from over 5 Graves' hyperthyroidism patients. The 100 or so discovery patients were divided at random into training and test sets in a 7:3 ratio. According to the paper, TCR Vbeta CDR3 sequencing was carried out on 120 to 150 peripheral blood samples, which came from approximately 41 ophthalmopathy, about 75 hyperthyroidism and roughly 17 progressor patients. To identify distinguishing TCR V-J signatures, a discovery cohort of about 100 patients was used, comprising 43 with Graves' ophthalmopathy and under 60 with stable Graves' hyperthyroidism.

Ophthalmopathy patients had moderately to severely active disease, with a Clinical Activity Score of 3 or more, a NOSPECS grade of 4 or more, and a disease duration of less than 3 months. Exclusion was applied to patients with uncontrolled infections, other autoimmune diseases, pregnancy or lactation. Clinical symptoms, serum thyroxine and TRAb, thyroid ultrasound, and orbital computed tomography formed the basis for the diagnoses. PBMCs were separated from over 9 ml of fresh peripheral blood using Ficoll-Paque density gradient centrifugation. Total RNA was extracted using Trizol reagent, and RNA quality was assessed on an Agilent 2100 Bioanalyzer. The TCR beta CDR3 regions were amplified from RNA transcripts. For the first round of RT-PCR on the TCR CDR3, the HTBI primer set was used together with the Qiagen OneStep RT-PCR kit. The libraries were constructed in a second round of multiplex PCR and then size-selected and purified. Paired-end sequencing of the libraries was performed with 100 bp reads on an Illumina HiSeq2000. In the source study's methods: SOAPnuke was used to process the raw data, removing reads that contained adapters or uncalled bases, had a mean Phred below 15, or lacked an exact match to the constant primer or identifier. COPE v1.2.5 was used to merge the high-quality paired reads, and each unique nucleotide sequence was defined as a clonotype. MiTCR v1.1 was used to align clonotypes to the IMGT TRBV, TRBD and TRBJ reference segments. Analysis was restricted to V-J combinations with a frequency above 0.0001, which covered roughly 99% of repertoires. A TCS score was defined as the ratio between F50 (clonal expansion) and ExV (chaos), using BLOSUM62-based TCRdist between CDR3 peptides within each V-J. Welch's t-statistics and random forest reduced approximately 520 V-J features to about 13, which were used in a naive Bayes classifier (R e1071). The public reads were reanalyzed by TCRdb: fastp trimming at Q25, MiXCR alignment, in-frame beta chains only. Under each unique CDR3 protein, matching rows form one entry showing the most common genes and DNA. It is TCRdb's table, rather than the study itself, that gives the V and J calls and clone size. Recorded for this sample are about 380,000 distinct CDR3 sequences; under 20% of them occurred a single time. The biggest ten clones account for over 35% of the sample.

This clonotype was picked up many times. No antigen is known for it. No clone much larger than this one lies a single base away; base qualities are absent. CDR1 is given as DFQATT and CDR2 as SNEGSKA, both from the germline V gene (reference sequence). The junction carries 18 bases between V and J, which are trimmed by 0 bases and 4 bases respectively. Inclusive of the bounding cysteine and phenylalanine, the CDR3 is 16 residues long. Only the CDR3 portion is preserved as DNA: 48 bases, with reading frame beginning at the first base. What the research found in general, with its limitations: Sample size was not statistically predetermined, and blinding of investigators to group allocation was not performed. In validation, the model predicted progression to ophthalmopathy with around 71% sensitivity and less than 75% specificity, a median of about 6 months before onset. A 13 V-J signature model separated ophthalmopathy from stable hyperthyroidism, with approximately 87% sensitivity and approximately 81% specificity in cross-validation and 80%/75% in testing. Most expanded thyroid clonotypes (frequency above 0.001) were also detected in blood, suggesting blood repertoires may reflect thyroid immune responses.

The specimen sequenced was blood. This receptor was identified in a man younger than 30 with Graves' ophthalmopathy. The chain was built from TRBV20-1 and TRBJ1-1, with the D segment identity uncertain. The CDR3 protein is CSARDLYAGETTEAFF. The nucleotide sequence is TGCAGTGCTAGAGACCTATATGCTGGGGAGACCACTGAAGCTTTCTTT.